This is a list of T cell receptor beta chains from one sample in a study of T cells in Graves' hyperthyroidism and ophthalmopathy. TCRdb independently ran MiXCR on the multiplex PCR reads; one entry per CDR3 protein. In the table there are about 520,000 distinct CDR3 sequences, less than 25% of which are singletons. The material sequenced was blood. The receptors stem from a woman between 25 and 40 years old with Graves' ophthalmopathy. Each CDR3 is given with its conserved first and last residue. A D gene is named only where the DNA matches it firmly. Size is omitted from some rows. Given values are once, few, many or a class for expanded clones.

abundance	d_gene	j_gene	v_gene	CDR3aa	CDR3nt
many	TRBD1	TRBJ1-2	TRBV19	CASIDRFWTGTRGPTYGYTF	TGTGCCAGTATTGACCGCTTTTGGACAGGGACGCGCGGTCCCACTTATGGCTACACCTTC
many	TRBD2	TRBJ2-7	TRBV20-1	CSALGGGPSYEQYF	TGCAGTGCCCTGGGCGGGGGGCCTTCCTACGAGCAGTACTTC
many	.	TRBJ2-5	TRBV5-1	CASTAGETQYF	TGCGCCAGCACCGCGGGGGAGACCCAGTACTTC
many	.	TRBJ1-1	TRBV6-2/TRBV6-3	CASSYSISWRTIMNTEAFF	TGTGCCAGCAGTTACTCGATCTCCTGGAGAACCATAATGAACACTGAAGCTTTCTTT
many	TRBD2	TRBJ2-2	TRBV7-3	CASSDSGGPNTGELFF	TGTGCCAGCAGCGATTCGGGGGGACCGAACACCGGGGAGCTGTTTTTT
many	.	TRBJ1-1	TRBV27	CASRELLLKGTEAFF	TGTGCCAGCAGAGAGTTACTACTTAAGGGGACTGAAGCTTTCTTT
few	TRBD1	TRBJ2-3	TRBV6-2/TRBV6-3	CASSYGTGSPPGTQYF	TGTGCCAGCAGTTACGGGACAGGCAGCCCCCCGGGCACGCAGTATTTT
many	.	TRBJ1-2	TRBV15	CATSPQGHVYGYTF	TGTGCCACCAGCCCTCAGGGGCACGTCTATGGCTACACCTTC
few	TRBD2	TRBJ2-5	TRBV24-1	CATSPLGEGGETQYF	TGTGCCACCAGTCCCCTTGGGGAGGGAGGGGAGACCCAGTACTTC
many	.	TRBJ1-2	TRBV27	CASSRADLGRGVYGYTF	TGTGCCAGCAGTCGAGCGGACTTAGGGAGGGGGGTCTATGGCTACACCTTC
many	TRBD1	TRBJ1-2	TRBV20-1	CSATGTGGFYGYTF	TGCAGTGCTACCGGGACAGGAGGGTTTTATGGCTACACCTTC
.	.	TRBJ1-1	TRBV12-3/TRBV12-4	CASAPGHAVNTEAFF	TGTGCCAGCGCCCCGGGACACGCGGTGAACACTGAAGCTTTCTTT
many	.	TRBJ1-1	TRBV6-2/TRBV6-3	CASSYWGRGILINTEAFF	TGTGCCAGCAGTTACTGGGGGCGGGGCATTTTGATCAACACTGAAGCTTTCTTT
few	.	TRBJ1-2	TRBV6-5	CASSYSFDMIGYTF	TGTGCCAGCAGTTACTCGTTCGATATGATTGGCTACACCTTC
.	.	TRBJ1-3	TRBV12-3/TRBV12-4	CASGLEEGSSGNTIYF	TGTGCCAGCGGTTTAGAGGAGGGATCCTCTGGAAACACCATATATTTT
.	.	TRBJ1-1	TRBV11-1	CASSFSWGSPSFF	TGTGCCAGCAGCTTTAGCTGGGGGAGCCCATCTTTCTTT
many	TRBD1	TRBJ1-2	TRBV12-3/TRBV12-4	CASRSPWGNSGTVRGYTF	TGTGCCAGCAGGTCTCCCTGGGGAAACTCCGGGACAGTCCGTGGCTACACCTTC
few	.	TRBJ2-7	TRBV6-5	CASSPPLREQYF	TGTGCCAGCAGTCCCCCTTTACGCGAGCAGTACTTC
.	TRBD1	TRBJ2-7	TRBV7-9	CASSFRTGGIDEQYF	TGTGCCAGCAGCTTTCGGACAGGGGGCATAGACGAGCAGTACTTC
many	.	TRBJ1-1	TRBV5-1	CASTREGDTEAFF	TGCGCCAGCACCCGAGAAGGGGACACTGAAGCTTTCTTT
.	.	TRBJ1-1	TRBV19	CASTLSRGATEAFF	TGTGCCAGTACCCTATCTCGGGGGGCCACTGAAGCTTTCTTT
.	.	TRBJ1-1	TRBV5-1	CASSSLPGTGTEAFF	TGCGCCAGCAGCTCCCTCCCGGGGACGGGCACTGAAGCTTTCTTT
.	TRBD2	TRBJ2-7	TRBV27	CASSLKVGREVYEQYF	TGTGCCAGCAGTTTAAAGGTAGGTCGGGAGGTCTACGAGCAGTACTTC
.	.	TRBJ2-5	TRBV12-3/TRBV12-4	CASTLGPGPQETQYF	TGTGCCAGCACCCTAGGGCCGGGGCCTCAAGAGACCCAGTACTTC
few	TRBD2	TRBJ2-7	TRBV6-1	CASSRAGGPYEQYF	TGTGCCAGCAGTAGAGCGGGAGGGCCGTACGAGCAGTACTTC